Presented here are 5 T cell receptor beta chains from one specimen sequenced in a study of blood T cell repertoires in COVID-19. The data were produced by immunoSEQ multiplex PCR, yet TCRdb's version contains in-frame clones alone and is incomplete. The data contain tens of thousands of clones, approximately 88% of them singletons. What was sequenced was peripheral blood. The receptors were gathered from a man older than 75 with active COVID-19.

J is TRBJ2-1 and V is TRBV13; no definite D call. The CDR3 sequence is 12 residues long. The germline gives CDR1 PRHDT, CDR2 FYEKMQ (reference sequence). V lost 1 base and J lost 9, with 7 bases in between. CDR3 nucleotides: TGTGCCAGCAGCTTAGAAGTCGGTGAGCAGTTCTTC. Translated, it gives CASSLEVGEQFF.

This clone was seen more than once but under ten times. This chain uses TRBV18 with TRBJ1-2, with 9 bases identical to TRBD1. The trim removed 1 base at V and 6 bases at J, leaving 6 bases unmatched. Germline V lookup: CDR1 KGHSH, CDR2 LQKENI. CDR3 length: 15 residues. For the CDR3, the DNA is TGTGCCAGCTCACCACAGGGACAGGGTTCGGATGGCTACACCTTC. It translates to CASSPQGQGSDGYTF.

This chain links TRBV7-3 with TRBJ2-3; 13 bases map to TRBD2. This CDR3 has 17 residues. Per germline, CDR1 SGHTA and CDR2 FQGTGA. The V and J ends lost 5 bases and 8 bases, in that order; junction bases with no gene match: 13. CDR3 sequence (DNA): TGTGCCAGCAGCCCCTTGGGGACTAGCGGGGCCCGGGGTACGCAGTATTTT. It is translated as CASSPLGTSGARGTQYF. The full variable domain, rest sourced from reference TRBV7-3 and TRBJ2-3, is GAGVSQTPSNKVTEKGKYVELRCDPISGHTALYWYRQSLGQGPEFLIYFQGTGAADDSGLPNDRFFAVRPEGSVSTLKIQRTERGDSAVYLCASSPLGTSGARGTQYFGPGTRLTVL.

The chain uses TRBV3-1 (or the pseudogene TRBV3-2) and TRBJ2-5; TRBD2 might be the D (5 bases). The CDR3 covers 13 residues. Germline V gene sequence: CDR1 LGHDT, CDR2 YNNKEL (reference sequence). The germline V and J ends were trimmed by 4 bases and 7 bases, with 13 bases remaining between them. The CDR3 here is CASSRRTARTQYF. The CDR3 nucleotides are TGTGCCAGCAGCCGCCGGACTGCGAGGACCCAGTACTTC.

Details on this clone: An end of the junction does not agree with germline; a read error may underlie this. CDR3 nucleotides: TGTGCCAGCAGTGCGGACAGGGGAGGAAGCACCATATATTTT. Translated: CASSADRGGSTIYF. The rearrangement links TRBV2 to TRBJ1-3, with 9 bases fitting TRBD1. The CDR3 totals 14 residues. Germline V CDR1 and CDR2: SNHLY, FYNNEI.